These 9 T cell receptor beta chains came from one sample sequenced in a study of Ad26.COV2.S vaccination and SARS-CoV-2 variants. This table comes from immunoSEQ multiplex PCR, and its TCRdb copy is limited to in-frame clones, with some not included. The table records approximately 340,000 clones, about 90% of them present only once. Here the sequenced sample was peripheral blood, taken after recovery from COVID-19. These receptors all stem from a human donor who had recovered from COVID-19.

This clone was seen a single time. The rearrangement links TRBV7-8 to TRBJ1-2, with D perhaps matching TRBD1 (5 bases). Germline V gives CDR1 SGHVS, CDR2 FQNEAQ. V lost 3 bases to trimming and J lost 5 bases, with 10 bases between them. This CDR3 is 13 amino acids long. DNA of the CDR3: TGTGCCAGCAGCTTCGGCAGGGAGTATGGCTACACCTTC. Protein: CASSFGREYGYTF.

This chain links TRBV11-2 with TRBJ2-1, with 10 bases fitting TRBD2. The V segment lost 4 bases and the J segment 9 bases; nucleotides outside the gene matches: 9. CDR3 length: 15 residues. In germline, CDR1 is SGHAT, CDR2 FQNNGV. Written as DNA, the CDR3 is TGTGCCAGCAGCTCAACACTAGCGGGGTGGGGTGAGCAGTTCTTC. Protein sequence: CASSSTLAGWGEQFF. Looking up the rest from reference TRBV11-2 and TRBJ2-1 gives the full variable domain: EAGVAQSPRYKIIEKRQSVAFWCNPISGHATLYWYQQILGQGPKLLIQFQNNGVVDDSQLPKDRFSAERLKGVDSTLKIQPAKLEDSAVYLCASSSTLAGWGEQFFGPGTRLTVL.

The chain couples TRBV4-3 to TRBJ1-2; possible D gene TRBD1, 6 bases. Trimming took off 0 bases at V and 8 bases at J, with 25 bases between the two ends. CDR1 is LGHNA and CDR2 is YSLEER in the germline V gene. The CDR3 runs to 18 residues. The CDR3 DNA follows: TGCGCCAGCAGCCAAGATGTCACCTCAATACAGGGCCGAGGGGGCTACACCTTC. It is translated as CASSQDVTSIQGRGGYTF.

The chain joins TRBV5-1 to TRBJ2-3; 8 nucleotides line up with TRBD1. The CDR3 runs 14 residues. Germline CDR1 is SGHRS and CDR2 is YFSETQ. With 9 bases clipped from V and 0 bases from J, the junction kept 6 bases outside the gene matches. Written as DNA, the CDR3 is TGCGCCACCTATCAGGGGGCTAGCACAGATACGCAGTATTTT. This encodes CATYQGASTDTQYF.

The V call is TRBV11-2, the J call TRBJ2-3; TRBD2 is a possible D gene (5 bases). With 5 bases removed from V and 3 bases from J, the gap between germline ends came to 18 bases. This CDR3 contains 16 residues. Germline V lookup: CDR1 SGHAT, CDR2 FQNNGV. The CDR3 loop reads CASSPLYGGITDTQYF. The CDR3 bases are TGTGCCAGCAGCCCGCTCTACGGAGGAATAACAGATACGCAGTATTTT.

This chain links TRBV11-2 with TRBJ1-5, with D maybe TRBD1 (5 bases). The CDR3 spans 16 residues. The V gene's germline CDR1 is SGHAT and CDR2 FQNNGV. V was shortened by 4 bases and J by 1 base, with 14 bases between the two germline ends. The CDR3 is CASSSLIGASNQPQHF. As DNA, the CDR3 is TGTGCCAGCAGCTCGCTCATCGGGGCGAGCAATCAGCCCCAGCATTTT.

This rearrangement joins TRBV28 to TRBJ2-7; D is possibly TRBD2 (6 bases). Deletions cut 3 bases from V and 5 bases from J, with 11 bases between. The CDR3 runs to 13 residues. Germline-derived CDR1 and CDR2 are MDHEN and SYDVKM. The chain's CDR3 is CASSLAGYNEQYF. The CDR3 nucleotides are TGTGCCAGCAGTTTGGCGGGGTACAACGAGCAGTACTTC.

The chain has TRBV4-1 and TRBJ1-3; D gene unclear. The CDR3 totals 15 residues. The ends were cut back, 0 bases at V and 2 bases at J, with 8 bases in the middle. Germline V gene sequence: CDR1 MGHRA, CDR2 YSYEKL. The CDR3 region has the DNA TGCGCCAGCAGCCAAGAAGGATGGGCTGGAAACACCATATATTTT. Amino acid sequence: CASSQEGWAGNTIYF.

This chain links TRBV5-1 with TRBJ1-5; tentative D call: TRBD1 (6 bases). The V gene's germline CDR1 is SGHRS and CDR2 YFSETQ. The V end was cut by 3 bases, the J end by 5 bases, with 12 bases between. CDR3 size: 14 residues. The CDR3 DNA sequence: TGCGCCAGCAGCTCCGGGGGGCGGGATCAGCCCCAGCATTTT. Protein sequence: CASSSGGRDQPQHF.